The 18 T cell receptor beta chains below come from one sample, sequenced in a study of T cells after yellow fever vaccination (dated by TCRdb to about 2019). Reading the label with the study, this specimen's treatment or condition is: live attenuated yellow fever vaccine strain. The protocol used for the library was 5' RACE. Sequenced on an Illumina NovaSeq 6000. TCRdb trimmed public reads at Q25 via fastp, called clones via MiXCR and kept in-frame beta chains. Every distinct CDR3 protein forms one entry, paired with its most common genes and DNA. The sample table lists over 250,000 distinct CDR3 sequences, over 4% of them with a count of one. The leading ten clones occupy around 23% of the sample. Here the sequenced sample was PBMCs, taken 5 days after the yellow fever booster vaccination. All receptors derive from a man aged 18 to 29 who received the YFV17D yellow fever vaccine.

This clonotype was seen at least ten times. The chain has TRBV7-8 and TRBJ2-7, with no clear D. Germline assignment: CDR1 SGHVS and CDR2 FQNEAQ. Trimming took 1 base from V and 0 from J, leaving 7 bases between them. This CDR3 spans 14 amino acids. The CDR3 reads CASSLGASSYEQYF. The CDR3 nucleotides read TGTGCCAGCAGCTTAGGTGCCAGCTCCTACGAGCAGTACTTC. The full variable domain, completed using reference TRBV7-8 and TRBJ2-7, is GAGVSQSPRYKVAKRGQDVALRCDPISGHVSLFWYQQALGQGPEFLTYFQNEAQLDKSGLPSDRFFAERPEGSVSTLKIQRTQQEDSAVYLCASSLGASSYEQYFGPGTRLTVT.

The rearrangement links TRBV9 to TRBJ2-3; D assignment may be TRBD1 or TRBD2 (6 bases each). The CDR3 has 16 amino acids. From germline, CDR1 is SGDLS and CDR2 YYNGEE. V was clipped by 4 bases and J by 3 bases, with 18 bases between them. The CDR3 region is CASSPGVGGRTDTQYF. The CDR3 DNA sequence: TGTGCCAGCAGCCCAGGGGTCGGGGGCCGAACAGATACGCAGTATTTT.

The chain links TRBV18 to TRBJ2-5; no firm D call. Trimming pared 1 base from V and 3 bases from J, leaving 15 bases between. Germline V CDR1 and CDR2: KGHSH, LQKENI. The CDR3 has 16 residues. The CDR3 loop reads CASSPRISAPEETQYF. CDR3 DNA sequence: TGTGCCAGCTCACCACGGATTTCCGCCCCTGAAGAGACCCAGTACTTC.

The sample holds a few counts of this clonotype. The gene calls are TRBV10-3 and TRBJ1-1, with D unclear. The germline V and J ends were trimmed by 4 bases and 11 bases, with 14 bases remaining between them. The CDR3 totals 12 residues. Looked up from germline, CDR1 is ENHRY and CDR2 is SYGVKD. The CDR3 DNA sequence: TGTGCCATCAGTGTCGAACGTGGGAGGGCTTTCTTT. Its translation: CAISVERGRAFF.

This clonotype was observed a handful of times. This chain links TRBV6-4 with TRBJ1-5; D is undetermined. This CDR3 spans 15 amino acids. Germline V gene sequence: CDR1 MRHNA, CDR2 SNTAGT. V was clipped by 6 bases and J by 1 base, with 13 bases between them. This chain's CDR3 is CASSDHSSSNQPQHF. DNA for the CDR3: TGTGCCAGCAGCGACCATTCGAGCAGCAATCAGCCCCAGCATTTT.

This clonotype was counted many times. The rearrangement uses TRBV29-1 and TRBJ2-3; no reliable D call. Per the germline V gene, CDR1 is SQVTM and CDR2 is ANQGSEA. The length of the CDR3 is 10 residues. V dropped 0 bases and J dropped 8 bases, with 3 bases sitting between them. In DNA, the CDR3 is TGCAGCGTTGAAGATGTTACGCAGTATTTT. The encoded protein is CSVEDVTQYF.

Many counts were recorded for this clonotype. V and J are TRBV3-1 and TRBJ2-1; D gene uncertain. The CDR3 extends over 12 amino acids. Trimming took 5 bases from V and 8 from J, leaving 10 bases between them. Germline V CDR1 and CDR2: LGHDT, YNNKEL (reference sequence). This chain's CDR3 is CASSSVGDEQFF. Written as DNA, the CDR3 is TGTGCCAGCAGCTCCGTGGGCGATGAGCAGTTCTTC.

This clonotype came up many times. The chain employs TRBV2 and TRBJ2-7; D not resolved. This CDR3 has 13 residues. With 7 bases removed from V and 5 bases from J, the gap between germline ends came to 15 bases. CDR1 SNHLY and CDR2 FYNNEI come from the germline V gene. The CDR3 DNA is TGTGCCAGCATCACACAGCTCAAGAACGAGCAGTACTTC. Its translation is CASITQLKNEQYF.

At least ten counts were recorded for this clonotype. CDR3 coding DNA: TGTGCCAGCCCCTCCGGGGCGCCGGGAGAGACCCAGTACTTC. It is translated as CASPSGAPGETQYF. The chain employs TRBV2 and TRBJ2-5, with D perhaps assigned TRBD1 or TRBD2 (5 bases each). CDR3 size: 14 residues. V was pared by 8 bases and J by 4 bases, with 17 bases between. In germline, CDR1 is SNHLY, CDR2 FYNNEI.

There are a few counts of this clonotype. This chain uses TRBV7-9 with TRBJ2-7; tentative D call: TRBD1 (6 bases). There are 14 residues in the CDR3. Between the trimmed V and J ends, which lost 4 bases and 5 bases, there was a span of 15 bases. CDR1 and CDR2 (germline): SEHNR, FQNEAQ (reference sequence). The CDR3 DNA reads TGTGCCAGCAGCTCCGCAGGGGTCCAACACGAGCAGTACTTC. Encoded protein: CASSSAGVQHEQYF.

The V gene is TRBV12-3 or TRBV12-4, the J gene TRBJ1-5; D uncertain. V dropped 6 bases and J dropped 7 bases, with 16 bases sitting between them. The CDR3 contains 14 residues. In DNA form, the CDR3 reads TGTGCCAGCAGCCACGGACCGGGAGGGCAGCCCCAGCATTTT. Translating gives CASSHGPGGQPQHF.

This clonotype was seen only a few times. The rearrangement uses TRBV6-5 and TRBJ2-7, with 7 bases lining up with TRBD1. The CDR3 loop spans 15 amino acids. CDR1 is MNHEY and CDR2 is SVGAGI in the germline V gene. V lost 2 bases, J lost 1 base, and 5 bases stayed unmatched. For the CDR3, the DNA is TGTGCCAGCAGTTACGCCTTACAGGGGTCCTACGAGCAGTACTTC. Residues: CASSYALQGSYEQYF.

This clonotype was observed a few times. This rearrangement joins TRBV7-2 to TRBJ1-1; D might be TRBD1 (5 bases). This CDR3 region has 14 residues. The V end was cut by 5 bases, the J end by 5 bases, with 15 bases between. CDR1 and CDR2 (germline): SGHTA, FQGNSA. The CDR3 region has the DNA TGTGCCAGCAGCCTCGCGAAGGGGCTGACTGAAGCTTTCTTT. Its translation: CASSLAKGLTEAFF.

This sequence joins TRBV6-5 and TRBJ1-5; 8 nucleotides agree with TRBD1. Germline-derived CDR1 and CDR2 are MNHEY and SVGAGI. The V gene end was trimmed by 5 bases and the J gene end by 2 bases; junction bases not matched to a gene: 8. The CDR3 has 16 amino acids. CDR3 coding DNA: TGTGCCAGCAGTAAAACAGGGGGGGCAGGCAATCAGCCCCAGCATTTT. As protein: CASSKTGGAGNQPQHF.

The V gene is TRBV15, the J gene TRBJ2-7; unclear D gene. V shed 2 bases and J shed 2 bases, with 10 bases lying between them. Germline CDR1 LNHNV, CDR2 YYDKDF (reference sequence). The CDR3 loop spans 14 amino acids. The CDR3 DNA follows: TGTGCCACCAGCAGAACAGCGACCGCCTACGAGCAGTACGTC. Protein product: CATSRTATAYEQYV.

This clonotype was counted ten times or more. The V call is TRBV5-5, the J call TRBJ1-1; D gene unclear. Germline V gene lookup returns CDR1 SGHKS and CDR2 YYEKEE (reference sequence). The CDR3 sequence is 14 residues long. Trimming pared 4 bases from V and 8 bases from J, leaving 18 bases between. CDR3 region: CASSLPRGAEEAFF. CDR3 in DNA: TGTGCCAGCAGCCTTCCCCGAGGAGCCGAAGAAGCTTTCTTT.

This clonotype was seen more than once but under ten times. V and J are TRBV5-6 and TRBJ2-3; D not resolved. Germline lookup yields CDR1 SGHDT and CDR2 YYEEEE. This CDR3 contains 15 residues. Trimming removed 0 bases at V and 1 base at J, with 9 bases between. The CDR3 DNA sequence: TGTGCCAGCAGCTTGGTCATCGAGGGCACAGATACGCAGTATTTT. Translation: CASSLVIEGTDTQYF.

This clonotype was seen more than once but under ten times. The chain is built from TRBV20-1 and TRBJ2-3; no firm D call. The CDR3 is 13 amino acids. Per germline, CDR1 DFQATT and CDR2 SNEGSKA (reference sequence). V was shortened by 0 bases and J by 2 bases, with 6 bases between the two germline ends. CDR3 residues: CSARETSTDTQYF. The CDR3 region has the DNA TGCAGTGCTAGAGAGACTTCCACAGATACGCAGTATTTT.